This passage covers 10 T cell receptor beta chains from one sample sequenced in a study of blood T cell repertoires in COVID-19. Using immunoSEQ multiplex PCR, the repertoire was profiled, and TCRdb retains in-frame clones only, with some absent. The sample has over 200,000 clones; about 91% are singletons. The sequencing input was PBMCs or T cells enriched from blood (not recorded which). The receptors here all came from a woman in her thirties or forties with acute COVID-19.

The rearrangement links TRBV6-5 to TRBJ1-1, with D possibly matching TRBD1 (6 bases). The CDR3 runs to 16 residues. CDR1 MNHEY and CDR2 SVGAGI come from the germline V gene. Trimming removed 2 bases from V and 4 bases from J, with 17 bases in between. CDR3 sequence reads: CASSYSLRQGTTEAFF. The CDR3 region has the DNA TGTGCCAGCAGTTACAGTCTTCGGCAGGGGACCACTGAAGCTTTCTTT.

CDR3 bases: TGTGCCACCAGCAGAGGGGGAGATAGCGTGCAGTTCTTC. This gives the protein CATSRGGDSVQFF. The gene calls are TRBV15 and TRBJ2-1; a weak D match, TRBD2 (5 bases). This CDR3 has 13 residues. CDR1 is LNHNV, CDR2 YYDKDF, per germline (reference sequence). The V and J ends lost 1 base and 12 bases respectively, with 13 bases between them.

This rearrangement joins TRBV7-2 to TRBJ1-1; D may be TRBD1 (5 bases). Germline V gene data show CDR1 as SGHTA and CDR2 as FQGNSA. The CDR3 extends over 14 amino acids. V was cut by 3 bases and J by 8 bases, with 16 bases left in between. The CDR3 is CASSLRRGEREAFF. The DNA for the CDR3 is TGTGCCAGCAGCTTGAGGAGGGGAGAGAGGGAAGCTTTCTTT.

This chain uses TRBV9 with TRBJ2-5, with D unclear. Per germline, CDR1 SGDLS and CDR2 YYNGEE. The CDR3 has 15 residues. V was pared by 4 bases and J by 5 bases, with 18 bases between. The CDR3, as DNA: TGTGCCAGCAGCCCCGCCCCGCTAGGTCAGGAGACCCAGTACTTC. The encoded protein is CASSPAPLGQETQYF.

The chain carries TRBV27 and TRBJ1-2, with a weak D call TRBD1 (6 bases). Trimming took off 2 bases at V and 4 bases at J, with 11 bases between the two ends. The CDR3 sequence is 14 residues long. The V gene's germline CDR1 is MNHEY and CDR2 SMNVEV (reference sequence). CDR3 loop: CASSLGGQPYGYTF. CDR3 nucleotides: TGTGCCAGCAGTTTAGGAGGACAGCCCTATGGCTACACCTTC.

This chain links TRBV12-3 or TRBV12-4 with TRBJ2-1; D is possibly TRBD2 (6 bases). The CDR3 extends over 13 amino acids. Trimming removed 6 bases from V and 2 bases from J, with 8 bases in between. The CDR3 DNA sequence: TGTGCCAGCAGCGGGAGAACCTACAATGAGCAGTTCTTC. Translated: CASSGRTYNEQFF.

CDR3 DNA sequence: TGTGCCAGCAGTCTTGACCTAGCGGGAGTAACAGATACGCAGTATTTT. Translated: CASSLDLAGVTDTQYF. The gene calls are TRBV27 and TRBJ2-3; TRBD2 agrees at 10 bases. V shed 5 bases and J 3 bases; nucleotides not matched to a gene: 8. The CDR3 loop spans 16 amino acids. Germline V gene data show CDR1 as MNHEY and CDR2 as SMNVEV (reference sequence).

The rearrangement uses TRBV11-2 and TRBJ1-6; D not resolved. The CDR3 is 14 amino acids. Germline CDR1 SGHAT, CDR2 FQNNGV. V dropped 6 bases and J dropped 7 bases, with 13 bases sitting between them. DNA of the CDR3: TGTGCCAGCAGGATGGACGGACTAAATTCACCCCTCCACTTT. Protein: CASRMDGLNSPLHF.

The chain uses TRBV12-3 or TRBV12-4 and TRBJ1-2; D is uncertain. V was trimmed by 4 bases and J by 8 bases, leaving 14 bases between them. The CDR3 sequence is 13 residues long. The CDR3 is CASSSPKRRGYTF. The CDR3 DNA is TGTGCCAGCAGTTCCCCAAAGCGGAGGGGCTACACCTTC.

The chain carries TRBV6-6 and TRBJ2-7, with D perhaps TRBD2 (5 bases). This CDR3 has 14 amino acids. V shed 5 bases and J shed 2 bases, with 13 bases lying between them. The germline V gene encodes CDR1 MNHNY and CDR2 SVGAGI (reference sequence). The CDR3 coding sequence is TGTGCCAGCAGTCGTCCAGGAGGTACCTACGAGCAGTACTTC. Protein product: CASSRPGGTYEQYF.